The sample holds a few counts of the clone carrying this T cell receptor (beta chain). Time point described: patch test 1, 2 weeks after DPC sensitization. This sample's treatment: therapeutic diphenylcyclopropenone sensitization with weekly scalp DPC. The entry originates in a study of human T cells and chemical hapten exposure. TCRdb itself ran the RACE reads through MiXCR, one entry per CDR3 protein. The data show approximately 110,000 distinct CDR3 sequences, 11% seen once. Sequencing was performed on whole blood, taken in connection with sensitization to the hapten diphenylcyclopropenone (DPC). The source of this sequence is a woman aged 40 to 49 with alopecia areata. Some clones in this sample may be carry-over from other donors' samples.

The CDR3, as DNA: TGTGCCAGCAGCTTTGGCGCGGGGTCATCCTACGAGCAGTACTTC. The encoded protein is CASSFGAGSSYEQYF. The chain has TRBV7-8 and TRBJ2-7; weak D call: TRBD2 (6 bases). The V end was cut by 3 bases, the J end by 1 base, with 13 bases between. The CDR3 has 15 amino acids. Germline CDR1 and CDR2: SGHVS and FQNEAQ.